These 24 T cell receptor beta chains were sequenced from one sample in a study of blood T cell repertoires in COVID-19. Libraries were prepared by immunoSEQ multiplex PCR; TCRdb keeps only in-frame clonotypes and omits some of them. The table has more than 120,000 clones, about 87% seen once; the top ten hold roughly 1%. Input material: peripheral blood. The receptors come from a woman between 45 and 60 years old with acute or convalescent COVID-19.

The rearrangement links TRBV29-1 to TRBJ2-4, with 7 bases matching TRBD1. The CDR3 has 12 amino acids. Germline loops: CDR1 SQVTM, CDR2 ANQGSEA. Trimming took 4 bases from V and 6 from J; bases not matched to a gene: 3. The CDR3 protein is CSVGQGGNIQYF. CDR3 in DNA: TGCAGCGTTGGACAGGGCGGAAACATTCAGTACTTC. Full variable domain (rest looked up from reference TRBV29-1 and TRBJ2-4): SAVISQKPSRDICQRGTSLTIQCQVDSQVTMMFWYRQQPGQSLTLIATANQGSEATYESGFVIDKFPISRPNLTFSTLTVSNMSPEDSSIYLCSVGQGGNIQYFGAGTRLSVL.

V is TRBV6-5 and J is TRBJ1-2; TRBD1 matches 7 bases. With V trimmed by 7 bases and J by 4 bases, 9 bases remained unmatched. The CDR3 contains 14 residues. Germline CDR1 is MNHEY and CDR2 is SVGAGI. Written as DNA, the CDR3 is TGTGCCAGCATTAACAGGGGTTGGGGCTATGGCTACACCTTC. Encoded protein: CASINRGWGYGYTF.

V is TRBV7-2 and J is TRBJ2-2, with 7 bases matching TRBD1. Germline CDR1 is SGHTA and CDR2 is FQGNSA. Trimming at V came to 5 bases and at J to 5 bases, leaving 8 bases not matched to a gene. The CDR3 covers 15 residues. Written as DNA, the CDR3 is TGTGCCAGCAGCAAAAGAAGGGGGCAGACCGGGGAGCTGTTTTTT. Amino acid sequence: CASSKRRGQTGELFF.

The rearrangement links TRBV11-2 to TRBJ2-7, with D uncertain. Per the germline V gene, CDR1 is SGHAT and CDR2 is FQNNGV. The CDR3 is made up of 12 amino acids. V lost 2 bases, J lost 5 bases, and 7 bases lay in between. CDR3 sequence (DNA): TGTGCCAGCAGCTTAAAACTCCACGAGCAGTACTTC. Translating it yields CASSLKLHEQYF. Looking up the rest from reference TRBV11-2 and TRBJ2-7 gives the full variable domain: EAGVAQSPRYKIIEKRQSVAFWCNPISGHATLYWYQQILGQGPKLLIQFQNNGVVDDSQLPKDRFSAERLKGVDSTLKIQPAKLEDSAVYLCASSLKLHEQYFGPGTRLTVT.

This rearrangement joins TRBV19 to TRBJ1-2; 10 bases line up with TRBD1. CDR1 LNHDA and CDR2 SQIVND come from the germline V gene (reference sequence). The V segment lost 3 bases and the J segment 8 bases; nucleotides outside the gene matches: 9. This CDR3 has 15 amino acids. The CDR3 sequence is CASSMPLGTGEGYTF. CDR3 nucleotides: TGTGCCAGTAGTATGCCCCTAGGGACAGGGGAAGGCTACACCTTC. Full variable domain (remainder filled in from reference TRBV19 and TRBJ1-2): DGGITQSPKYLFRKEGQNVTLSCEQNLNHDAMYWYRQDPGQGLRLIYYSQIVNDFQKGDIAEGYSVSREKKESFPLTVTSAQKNPTAFYLCASSMPLGTGEGYTFGSGTRLTVV.

The V and J genes are TRBV6-4 and TRBJ1-2, with 7 positions matching TRBD1. CDR3 size: 13 residues. Germline V gene sequence: CDR1 MRHNA, CDR2 SNTAGT. Trimming at V came to 6 bases and at J to 1 base, leaving 2 bases not matched to a gene. CDR3 DNA: TGTGCCAGCAGCCGGGACAGTAACTATGGCTACACCTTC. Protein sequence: CASSRDSNYGYTF.

The V gene is TRBV4-1, the J gene TRBJ2-1; TRBD2 agrees at 9 bases. CDR1 is MGHRA, CDR2 YSYEKL, per germline. The J segment lost 0 bases and the V segment lost 3 bases, leaving 3 bases of the junction unmatched. This CDR3 is 16 amino acids long. CDR3 amino acids: CASSHKRGDSYNEQFF. DNA for the CDR3: TGCGCCAGCAGCCATAAGCGGGGGGACTCCTACAATGAGCAGTTCTTC.

The V gene is TRBV5-4, the J gene TRBJ1-1; the match to TRBD1 covers 10 bases. V was pared by 1 base and J by 4 bases, with 7 bases of the junction left unmatched. The CDR3 length is 16 residues. Germline V gene data show CDR1 as SGHNT and CDR2 as YYREEE (reference sequence). The CDR3 DNA is TGTGCCAGCAGCTTGCCTATGGGACAGGGGTCCACTGAAGCTTTCTTT. Its protein is CASSLPMGQGSTEAFF.

This sequence joins TRBV7-3 and TRBJ2-7; 10 nucleotides match TRBD1. CDR3 length: 13 amino acids. After removal of 4 bases from V and 12 bases from J, the junction contained 9 bases not matched to a gene. Germline CDR1 SGHTA, CDR2 FQGTGA. CDR3 coding DNA: TGTGCCAGCAGCTCGGGGACAGGGGTTAGGCCGTACTTC. Translating it yields CASSSGTGVRPYF.

V is TRBV6-1 and J is TRBJ1-4, with 12 bases matching TRBD1. CDR1 and CDR2 from the germline V gene are MNHNS and SASEGT. This CDR3 contains 20 residues. V gave up 4 bases and J gave up 0 bases; unmatched junction bases: 12. The CDR3, as DNA: TGTGCCAGCAGTGGTTTGGGGACAGGGGGCGCGTCCGCAACTAATGAAAAACTGTTTTTT. Translated, it gives CASSGLGTGGASATNEKLFF.

The CDR3 loop reads CATSPAGFNYGYTF. The CDR3 nucleotides are TGTGCCACCTCCCCTGCAGGATTTAACTATGGCTACACCTTC. The gene calls are TRBV15 and TRBJ1-2, with unresolved D. V was trimmed by 8 bases and J by 1 base, leaving 14 bases between them. CDR1 and CDR2 (germline): LNHNV, YYDKDF (reference sequence). The CDR3 runs 14 residues.

This chain links TRBV9 with TRBJ2-3; D remains ambiguous. The CDR3 extends over 13 amino acids. The germline CDR1 and CDR2 sequences are SGDLS and YYNGEE. V was shortened by 4 bases and J by 5 bases, with 11 bases between the two germline ends. The CDR3 bases are TGTGCCAGCAGCCCCCTATGGTTAGATACGCAGTATTTT. Protein sequence: CASSPLWLDTQYF.

J is TRBJ2-2 and V is TRBV27, with TRBD2 identical over 10 bases. This CDR3 has 19 residues. V gave up 5 bases and J gave up 5 bases; unmatched junction bases: 17. Germline CDR1 and CDR2: MNHEY and SMNVEV (reference sequence). DNA of the CDR3: TGTGCCAGCAGTCCGCTCCCGGGGCTAGCGGGAGTTCCTACCGGGGAGCTGTTTTTT. This gives the protein CASSPLPGLAGVPTGELFF.

The rearrangement links TRBV12-3 or TRBV12-4 to TRBJ1-2; D ambiguous. The V gene lost 4 bases and the J gene lost 8 bases, with 14 bases spanning the gap. This CDR3 spans 13 amino acids. CDR3 sequence reads: CASSSGPYNGYTF. CDR3 sequence (DNA): TGTGCCAGCAGTTCGGGTCCCTATAACGGCTACACCTTC.

The J gene is TRBJ1-4, the V gene TRBV5-6; D is perhaps TRBD1 (5 bases). Germline V lookup: CDR1 SGHDT, CDR2 YYEEEE. This CDR3 region has 18 residues. V was shortened by 4 bases and J by 1 base, with 20 bases between the two germline ends. The DNA of the CDR3 is TGTGCCAGCAGCCCTGTGGGCCAAGGGGTAGAAACTAATGAAAAACTGTTTTTT. This sequence encodes CASSPVGQGVETNEKLFF.

This clone was picked up one time. V is TRBV5-6 and J is TRBJ1-1; weak D call: TRBD1 (5 bases). The length of the CDR3 is 13 residues. CDR1 SGHDT and CDR2 YYEEEE come from the germline V gene. The V end lost 2 bases, the J end lost 7 bases, and 12 bases lay between the germline ends. The CDR3 sequence is CASSFAGRGEAFF. For the CDR3, the DNA is TGTGCCAGCAGCTTTGCGGGGCGGGGTGAAGCTTTCTTT.

This chain links TRBV11-3 with TRBJ2-3, with no clear D. The length of the CDR3 is 13 residues. The germline V and J ends were trimmed by 5 bases and 4 bases, with 10 bases remaining between them. The germline gives CDR1 SGHNT, CDR2 YENEEA. The DNA for the CDR3 is TGTGCCAGCAGCCGTCGACTTCCAGATACGCAGTATTTT. The encoded protein is CASSRRLPDTQYF.

This clone was picked up one time. The V call is TRBV10-2, the J call TRBJ1-2, with D possibly matching TRBD1 (6 bases). Germline V gene lookup returns CDR1 WSHSY and CDR2 SAAADI. This CDR3 region has 14 residues. Trimming stripped 3 bases from V and 1 base from J, with 9 bases between. The chain's CDR3 is CASSDRGLNYGYTF. CDR3 in DNA: TGCGCCAGCAGTGACAGGGGCCTTAACTATGGCTACACCTTC.

V is TRBV19 and J is TRBJ2-2, with TRBD1 identical over 9 bases. The CDR3 consists of 15 residues. Germline CDR1 LNHDA, CDR2 SQIVND (reference sequence). Trimming removed 4 bases from V and 4 bases from J; junction bases left unmatched: 4. The CDR3 spells CASSTGQGPTGELFF. For the CDR3, the DNA is TGTGCCAGTAGTACGGGACAGGGACCCACCGGGGAGCTGTTTTTT. Using reference TRBV19 and TRBJ2-2 for the parts outside the CDR3, the full variable domain is DGGITQSPKYLFRKEGQNVTLSCEQNLNHDAMYWYRQDPGQGLRLIYYSQIVNDFQKGDIAEGYSVSREKKESFPLTVTSAQKNPTAFYLCASSTGQGPTGELFFGEGSRLTVL.

The V and J genes are TRBV3-1 (or the pseudogene TRBV3-2) and TRBJ2-3; TRBD2 matches 8 bases. Germline CDR1 is LGHDT and CDR2 is YNNKEL (reference sequence). J lost 0 bases, V lost 4 bases, and 6 bases had no gene match. CDR3 size: 16 residues. DNA for the CDR3: TGTGCCAGCAGCCCAGGACTAGCTACTAGCACAGATACGCAGTATTTT. Translation gives CASSPGLATSTDTQYF.

The chain couples TRBV5-1 to TRBJ1-3; D possibly corresponds to TRBD1 (6 bases). The V and J ends lost 0 bases and 1 base respectively, with 11 bases between them. Germline V gene sequence: CDR1 SGHRS, CDR2 YFSETQ. The CDR3 is made up of 16 amino acids. CDR3 nucleotide sequence: TGCGCCAGCAGCTTGGGGTCGCAGGGGTCTGGAAACACCATATATTTT. It translates to CASSLGSQGSGNTIYF.

V is TRBV13 and J is TRBJ2-7; no firm D call. The CDR3 extends over 15 amino acids. Per germline, CDR1 PRHDT and CDR2 FYEKMQ (reference sequence). The V end was cut by 6 bases, the J end by 0 bases, with 15 bases between. This CDR3 reads CASSRQDASSYEQYF. The CDR3 DNA is TGTGCCAGCAGTCGGCAGGATGCCAGCTCCTACGAGCAGTACTTC.

V is TRBV5-4 and J is TRBJ2-3, with 10 positions matching TRBD2. In germline, CDR1 is SGHNT, CDR2 YYREEE (reference sequence). V lost 0 bases, J lost 2 bases, and 3 bases stayed unmatched. The CDR3 consists of 16 residues. CDR3 in DNA: TGTGCCAGCAGCTTGGAGCGGGGGGGATACACAGATACGCAGTATTTT. Translated: CASSLERGGYTDTQYF.

The chain uses TRBV20-1 and TRBJ2-2; 7 nucleotides agree with TRBD2. Looked up from germline, CDR1 is DFQATT and CDR2 is SNEGSKA (reference sequence). The CDR3 has 15 residues. After removal of 6 bases from V and 0 bases from J, the junction contained 7 bases not matched to a gene. The CDR3 sequence is CSASPSGANTGELFF. In DNA, the CDR3 is TGCAGTGCCAGTCCTAGCGGTGCGAACACCGGGGAGCTGTTTTTT.